Listed below are T cell receptor beta chains from one sample, sequenced in a study of tumor and adjacent non-tumor tissue in lung cancer. TCRdb re-called the multiplex PCR reads with MiXCR, one entry per CDR3 protein. Of roughly 200,000 distinct CDR3 sequences listed, roughly 70% are singletons. The source material was lung tumor tissue. Receptors originate from a man in his 60s with non-small cell lung cancer. CDR3s include the opening cysteine and the closing phenylalanine or tryptophan. A D gene is named only where the DNA matches it firmly. Clone sizes are given selectively: once, few, many, or a class where the clone is expanded.

D gene: TRBD2
J gene: TRBJ2-3
clone size: .
V gene: TRBV5-1
CDR3 protein: CASSGGGFGDTQYF
CDR3 DNA: TGCGCCAGCAGCGGGGGGGGGTTTGGAGATACGCAGTATTTT

D gene: TRBD2
J gene: TRBJ2-2
clone size: .
V gene: TRBV2
CDR3 protein: CASSGNGGFTGELFF
CDR3 DNA: TGTGCCAGCAGTGGAAACGGGGGGTTCACCGGGGAGCTGTTTTTT

D gene: .
J gene: TRBJ2-1
clone size: .
V gene: TRBV6-2/TRBV6-3
CDR3 protein: CASSKMVNNEQFF
CDR3 DNA: TGTGCCAGCAGCAAAATGGTAAACAATGAGCAGTTCTTC

D gene: TRBD2
J gene: TRBJ2-1
clone size: .
V gene: TRBV29-1
CDR3 protein: CSVPGLADLREQFF
CDR3 DNA: TGCAGCGTCCCGGGACTAGCGGACCTCCGGGAGCAGTTCTTC

D gene: .
J gene: TRBJ1-6
clone size: few
V gene: TRBV20-1
CDR3 protein: CSAFQGFSPLHF
CDR3 DNA: TGCAGTGCTTTCCAAGGGTTTTCACCCCTCCACTTT

D gene: TRBD1
J gene: TRBJ1-2
clone size: few
V gene: TRBV20-1
CDR3 protein: CSARTLGQYYGYTF
CDR3 DNA: TGCAGTGCTAGAACTCTGGGACAGTACTATGGCTACACCTTC

D gene: .
J gene: TRBJ2-3
clone size: .
V gene: TRBV4-3
CDR3 protein: CASSLLTTSTSGTQYF
CDR3 DNA: TGCGCCAGCAGCCTCCTTACGACTAGTACCTCAGGTACACAGTATTTT

D gene: .
J gene: TRBJ2-7
clone size: .
V gene: TRBV20-1
CDR3 protein: CSAGMRGKSYEQYF
CDR3 DNA: TGCAGTGCTGGCATGAGGGGGAAGTCCTACGAGCAGTATTTC

D gene: .
J gene: TRBJ2-7
clone size: .
V gene: TRBV29-1
CDR3 protein: CSGQTDSYEQYF
CDR3 DNA: TGCAGCGGACAGACAGACTCCTACGAGCAGTACTTC

D gene: .
J gene: TRBJ2-5
clone size: .
V gene: TRBV29-1
CDR3 protein: CTVYSRLTETQYF
CDR3 DNA: TGCACCGTTTATTCCAGGCTGACAGAGACCCAGTACTTC

D gene: .
J gene: TRBJ1-2
clone size: .
V gene: TRBV11-3
CDR3 protein: CASSNPTVSISYGYTF
CDR3 DNA: TGTGCTAGCAGCAATCCAACAGTGTCGATAAGCTATGGCTACACCTTC

D gene: .
J gene: TRBJ1-1
clone size: .
V gene: TRBV2
CDR3 protein: CASSEADGDTEAFF
CDR3 DNA: TGTGCCAGCAGTGAAGCGGACGGGGACACTGAAGCTTTCTTT

D gene: .
J gene: TRBJ1-1
clone size: medium-sized
V gene: TRBV11-3
CDR3 protein: CASSSEGRWSEAFF
CDR3 DNA: TGTGCCAGCAGCTCCGAGGGGAGGTGGTCTGAAGCTTTCTTT

D gene: TRBD2
J gene: TRBJ2-2
clone size: once
V gene: TRBV30
CDR3 protein: CAWSIGGGLNTGELFF
CDR3 DNA: TGTGCCTGGAGTATTGGCGGGGGACTGAACACCGGGGAGCTGTTTTTT

D gene: TRBD2
J gene: TRBJ2-3
clone size: few
V gene: TRBV30
CDR3 protein: CAWSVRTRNTDTQYF
CDR3 DNA: TGTGCCTGGAGTGTACGGACTAGGAATACAGATACGCAGTATTTT

D gene: .
J gene: TRBJ2-2
clone size: many
V gene: TRBV20-1
CDR3 protein: CSARVGGANTGKLFF
CDR3 DNA: TGCAGTGCTAGAGTTGGAGGCGCAAACACCGGGAAGCTGTTTTTT

D gene: .
J gene: TRBJ2-7
clone size: .
V gene: TRBV16
CDR3 protein: CASSQSRLLRNEQYF
CDR3 DNA: TGTGCCAGCAGCCAATCGCGCCTCCTGCGGAACGAGCAGTACTTC

D gene: TRBD1
J gene: TRBJ2-7
clone size: .
V gene: TRBV20-1
CDR3 protein: CSAETSGGYEEYF
CDR3 DNA: TGCAGTGCCGAGACATCAGGGGGCTACGAGGAGTACTTC

D gene: TRBD1
J gene: TRBJ1-2
clone size: .
V gene: TRBV7-9
CDR3 protein: CASNSRDRLDYGYTF
CDR3 DNA: TGTGCCAGTAACTCTCGGGACAGGTTAGACTATGGCTACACCTTC

D gene: .
J gene: TRBJ2-7
clone size: .
V gene: TRBV12-3/TRBV12-4
CDR3 protein: CASSRIDEHYF
CDR3 DNA: TGTGCCAGCAGTCGGATCGACGAGCACTACTTC

D gene: .
J gene: TRBJ2-5
clone size: .
V gene: TRBV20-1
CDR3 protein: CNARVLNRVEETQYF
CDR3 DNA: TGCAATGCTAGAGTACTTAACAGGGTGGAAGAGACCCAGTACTTC

D gene: .
J gene: TRBJ2-7
clone size: .
V gene: TRBV12-3/TRBV12-4
CDR3 protein: CASSFGTAYEHYF
CDR3 DNA: TGTGCCAGTAGTTTCGGGACGGCCTACGAGCACTACTTC

D gene: TRBD1
J gene: TRBJ1-1
clone size: few
V gene: TRBV29-1
CDR3 protein: CSVAKGQGNTEAFF
CDR3 DNA: TGCAGCGTCGCCAAAGGACAGGGGAACACTGAAGCTTTCTTT

D gene: .
J gene: TRBJ1-1
clone size: .
V gene: TRBV6-5
CDR3 protein: CASSFSSWIMNTEASF
CDR3 DNA: TGTGCCAGCAGTTTCTCGAGTTGGATTATGAACACTGAAGCTTCCTTT

D gene: .
J gene: TRBJ1-1
clone size: .
V gene: TRBV6-1
CDR3 protein: CASTRTQDATEASF
CDR3 DNA: TGTGCCAGCACTAGGACACAGGACGCGACGGAAGCTTCCTTT

D gene: TRBD1
J gene: TRBJ1-2
clone size: .
V gene: TRBV29-1
CDR3 protein: CNIDRGTGSFIYGYTF
CDR3 DNA: TGCAACATTGATCGGGGGACAGGGAGCTTTATCTATGGCTACACCTTC

D gene: .
J gene: TRBJ2-1
clone size: .
V gene: TRBV11-2
CDR3 protein: CASCLAMGSGNEKFF
CDR3 DNA: TGTGCCAGCTGCTTAGCTATGGGATCGGGCAATGAGAAGTTCTTC

D gene: .
J gene: TRBJ2-2
clone size: many
V gene: TRBV5-5
CDR3 protein: CASSLFSGANTGELFF
CDR3 DNA: TGTGCCAGCAGCTTGTTCTCGGGTGCGAACACCGGGGAGCTGTTTTTT

D gene: TRBD2
J gene: TRBJ2-1
clone size: .
V gene: TRBV6-2/TRBV6-3
CDR3 protein: CASGTTYNEHFF
CDR3 DNA: TGTGCCAGCGGGACTACCTACAATGAGCACTTCTTC

D gene: .
J gene: TRBJ1-1
clone size: .
V gene: TRBV5-1
CDR3 protein: CASSLRGVGALNTEAFF
CDR3 DNA: TGCGCCAGCAGCTTAAGAGGAGTCGGCGCCCTAAACACTGAAGCTTTCTTT

D gene: .
J gene: TRBJ1-1
clone size: many
V gene: TRBV6-2/TRBV6-3
CDR3 protein: CASSRDTYTEAFF
CDR3 DNA: TGTGCCAGCAGCCGAGACACATACACTGAAGCTTTCTTT

D gene: .
J gene: TRBJ1-5
clone size: few
V gene: TRBV20-1
CDR3 protein: CSANWGLGNQPQHF
CDR3 DNA: TGCAGTGCTAATTGGGGTTTGGGCAATCAGCCCCAGCATTTT

D gene: .
J gene: TRBJ1-1
clone size: .
V gene: TRBV12-3/TRBV12-4
CDR3 protein: CASSSRRDTEAFF
CDR3 DNA: TGTGCCAGCAGCTCTCGGCGCGACACTGAGGCTTTCTTT

D gene: TRBD2
J gene: TRBJ2-3
clone size: .
V gene: TRBV6-1
CDR3 protein: CASSVGLAGTDTQYF
CDR3 DNA: TGTGCCAGCAGCGTCGGACTAGCGGGCACAGATACGCAGTATTTT

D gene: .
J gene: TRBJ2-3
clone size: .
V gene: TRBV6-5
CDR3 protein: CASSLLAGGPNTQFF
CDR3 DNA: TGTGCCAGCAGCCTTCTAGCAGGGGGGCCAAATACGCAGTTTTTT

D gene: TRBD1
J gene: TRBJ1-2
clone size: .
V gene: TRBV29-1
CDR3 protein: CSATGQGAKGYTF
CDR3 DNA: TGCAGCGCCACGGGACAGGGGGCGAAGGGCTACACCTTC

D gene: .
J gene: TRBJ2-7
clone size: many
V gene: TRBV20-1
CDR3 protein: CSASASGDYEQYF
CDR3 DNA: TGCAGTGCTAGTGCCAGCGGAGATTACGAGCAGTACTTC

D gene: TRBD1
J gene: TRBJ1-3
clone size: .
V gene: TRBV20-1
CDR3 protein: CSPGGQESGNTIYF
CDR3 DNA: TGCAGTCCTGGGGGACAGGAGTCTGGAAACACCATATATTTT

D gene: TRBD2
J gene: TRBJ2-1
clone size: .
V gene: TRBV11-1
CDR3 protein: CASSLSRLAGVGNEQFF
CDR3 DNA: TGTGCCAGCAGCTTATCTCGGCTAGCGGGAGTAGGTAATGAGCAGTTCTTC

D gene: TRBD1
J gene: TRBJ2-7
clone size: .
V gene: TRBV11-1
CDR3 protein: CASSTWTGSYEQWF
CDR3 DNA: TGTGCCAGCAGCACCTGGACAGGGTCATATGAGCAGTGGTTC

D gene: .
J gene: TRBJ1-6
clone size: .
V gene: TRBV5-6
CDR3 protein: CASSIQGTYNSPLHF
CDR3 DNA: TGTGCCAGCAGCATACAGGGTACCTATAATTCACCCCTCCACTTT

D gene: .
J gene: TRBJ2-3
clone size: .
V gene: TRBV4-2
CDR3 protein: CASSKEPAWTDTQYF
CDR3 DNA: TGTGCCAGCAGCAAAGAGCCAGCGTGGACAGATACGCAGTATTTT

D gene: TRBD1
J gene: TRBJ2-2
clone size: .
V gene: TRBV11-3
CDR3 protein: CASSFGTGAPSMNTAELFF
CDR3 DNA: TGTGCCAGTAGCTTTGGGACAGGGGCCCCCAGTATGAACACCGCGGAGCTGTTTTTT

D gene: .
J gene: TRBJ1-6
clone size: .
V gene: TRBV14
CDR3 protein: CASSLLRGRKNSPLYF
CDR3 DNA: TGTGCCAGCAGCCTACTCCGGGGCAGAAAAAATTCACCCCTCTACTTT

D gene: .
J gene: TRBJ2-7
clone size: .
V gene: TRBV20-1
CDR3 protein: CSAHQGQANHEQYF
CDR3 DNA: TGCAGTGCTCACCAGGGCCAGGCCAACCACGAGCAGTATTTC

D gene: .
J gene: TRBJ1-1
clone size: many
V gene: TRBV6-5
CDR3 protein: CASSYTRLGTEAFF
CDR3 DNA: TGTGCCAGCAGTTACACGCGCCTGGGAACTGAAGCTTTCTTT

D gene: .
J gene: TRBJ2-7
clone size: .
V gene: TRBV4-2
CDR3 protein: CASSQGRDSTYEQYF
CDR3 DNA: TGTGCCAGCAGCCAGGGGCGGGATTCAACTTACGAGCAGTACTTC

D gene: .
J gene: TRBJ2-1
clone size: .
V gene: TRBV10-1
CDR3 protein: CASSEDPLPYNEQLF
CDR3 DNA: TGCGCCAGCAGTGAAGACCCCCTACCTTACAATGAGCAGCTCTTC

D gene: .
J gene: TRBJ1-6
clone size: .
V gene: TRBV6-2/TRBV6-3
CDR3 protein: CASRPTADFSSLHF
CDR3 DNA: TGTGCCAGCCGTCCGACAGCTGACTTCTCATCCCTCCACTTT

D gene: .
J gene: TRBJ2-7
clone size: .
V gene: TRBV6-6
CDR3 protein: CVSQEGSYEQYF
CDR3 DNA: TGTGTCAGCCAGGAAGGCTCCTACGAGCAGTACTTC

D gene: .
J gene: TRBJ1-2
clone size: .
V gene: TRBV7-8
CDR3 protein: CASSLEVRGLYGYTF
CDR3 DNA: TGTGCCAGCAGCCTCGAGGTACGGGGGCTCTACGGCTACACCTTC